This TCR beta chain originates from a study of CD8 T cells in Susac syndrome. An input of about 0.5 to 1 ug of RNA was subjected to reverse transcription using random hexamers. Each CDR3 protein gets one entry after TCRdb re-called the immunoSEQ multiplex PCR reads with MiXCR. The table lists 160,000 or so distinct CDR3 sequences, around 94% of them singletons. Trimming took 3 bases from V and 0 from J, leaving 7 bases between them. CDR3 length: 14 amino acids. The receptor was derived from a human donor with multiple sclerosis. Sequencing input: CD4+ T cells from PBMCs. The V and J genes are TRBV12-3 or TRBV12-4 and TRBJ2-3; the D is unclear. CDR3 protein: CASSLISSTDTQYF. Here the CDR3 DNA reads TGTGCCAGCAGTTTGATTTCTAGCACAGATACGCAGTATTTT.